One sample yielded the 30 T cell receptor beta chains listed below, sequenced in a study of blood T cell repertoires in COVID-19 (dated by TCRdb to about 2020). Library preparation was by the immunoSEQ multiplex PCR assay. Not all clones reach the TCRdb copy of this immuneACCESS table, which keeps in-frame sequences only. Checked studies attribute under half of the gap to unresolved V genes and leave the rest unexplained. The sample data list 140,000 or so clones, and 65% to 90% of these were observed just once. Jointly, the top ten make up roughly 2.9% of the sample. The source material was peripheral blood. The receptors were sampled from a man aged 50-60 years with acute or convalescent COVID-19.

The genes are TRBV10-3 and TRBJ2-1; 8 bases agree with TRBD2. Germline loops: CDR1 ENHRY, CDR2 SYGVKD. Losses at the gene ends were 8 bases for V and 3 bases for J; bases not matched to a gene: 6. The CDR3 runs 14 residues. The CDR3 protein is CAIGTGGRYNEQFF. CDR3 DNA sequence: TGTGCCATCGGGACGGGAGGGCGCTACAATGAGCAGTTCTTC.

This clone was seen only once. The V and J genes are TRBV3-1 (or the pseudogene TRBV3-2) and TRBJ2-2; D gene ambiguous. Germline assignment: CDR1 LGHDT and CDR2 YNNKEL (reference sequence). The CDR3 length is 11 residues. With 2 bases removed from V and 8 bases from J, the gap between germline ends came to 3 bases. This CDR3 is CASSQLGELFF. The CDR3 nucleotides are TGTGCCAGCAGCCAACTTGGGGAGCTGTTTTTT.

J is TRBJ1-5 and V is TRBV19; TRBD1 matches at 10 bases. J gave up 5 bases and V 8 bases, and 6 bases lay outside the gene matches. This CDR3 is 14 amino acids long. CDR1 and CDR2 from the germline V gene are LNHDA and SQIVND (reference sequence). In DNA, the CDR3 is TGTGCCAGTGCAGGACAGGGGGGGGATCAGCCCCAGCATTTT. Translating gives CASAGQGGDQPQHF.

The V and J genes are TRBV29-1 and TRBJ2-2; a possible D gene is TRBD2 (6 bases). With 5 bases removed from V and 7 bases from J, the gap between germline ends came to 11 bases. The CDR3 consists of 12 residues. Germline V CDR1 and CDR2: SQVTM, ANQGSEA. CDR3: CSVRLEGGELFF. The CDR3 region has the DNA TGCAGCGTTCGACTAGAAGGCGGGGAGCTGTTTTTT.

This CDR3 reads CASSLVVGSPRTNEKLFF. The CDR3 bases are TGTGCCAGCAGCTTAGTTGTGGGCTCACCCCGGACTAATGAAAAACTGTTTTTT. The V and J genes are TRBV7-6 and TRBJ1-4; no clear D. With 1 base removed from V and 2 bases from J, the gap between germline ends came to 17 bases. In germline, CDR1 is SGHVS, CDR2 FNYEAQ. The CDR3 sequence is 18 residues long.

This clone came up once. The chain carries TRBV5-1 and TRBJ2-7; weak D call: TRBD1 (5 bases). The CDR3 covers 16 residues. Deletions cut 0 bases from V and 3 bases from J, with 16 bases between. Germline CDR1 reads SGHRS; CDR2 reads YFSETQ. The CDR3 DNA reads TGCGCCAGCAGCTTGGTAGCAGGGCCCCCCATCTACGAGCAGTACTTC. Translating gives CASSLVAGPPIYEQYF.

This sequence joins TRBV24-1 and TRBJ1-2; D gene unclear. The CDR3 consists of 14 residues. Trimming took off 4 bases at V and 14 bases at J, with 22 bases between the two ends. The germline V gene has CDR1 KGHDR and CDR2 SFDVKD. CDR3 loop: CATSEEGGAHGRTF. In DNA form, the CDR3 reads TGTGCCACCAGTGAGGAGGGCGGAGCACATGGTCGAACCTTC.

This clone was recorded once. This chain's CDR3 is CATSPGRLGTQYF. The CDR3 DNA sequence: TGTGCCACCAGCCCGGGGAGGCTGGGGACCCAGTACTTC. The genes are TRBV15 and TRBJ2-5; TRBD2 might be the D (6 bases). The germline V gene has CDR1 LNHNV and CDR2 YYDKDF (reference sequence). V dropped 5 bases and J dropped 7 bases, with 14 bases sitting between them. The CDR3 extends over 13 amino acids.

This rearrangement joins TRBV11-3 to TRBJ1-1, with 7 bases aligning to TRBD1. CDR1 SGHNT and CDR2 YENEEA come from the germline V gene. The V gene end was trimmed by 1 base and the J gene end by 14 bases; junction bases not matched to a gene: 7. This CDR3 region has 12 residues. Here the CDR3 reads CASSLGDSRSFF. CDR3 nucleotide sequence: TGTGCCAGCAGCTTAGGGGACAGCCGGTCCTTCTTT.

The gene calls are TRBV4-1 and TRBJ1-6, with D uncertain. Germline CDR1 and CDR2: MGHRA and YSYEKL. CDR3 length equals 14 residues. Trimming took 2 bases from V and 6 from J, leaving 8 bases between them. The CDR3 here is CASSQRDANSPLHF. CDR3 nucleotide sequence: TGCGCCAGCAGCCAACGGGATGCTAATTCACCCCTCCACTTT.

The CDR3 sequence: CASSLFGSREETQYF. The CDR3 coding sequence is TGCGCCAGCAGCTTGTTCGGTTCCAGGGAAGAGACCCAGTACTTC. The chain is built from TRBV5-1 and TRBJ2-5; D perhaps matches TRBD1 (5 bases). Germline loops: CDR1 SGHRS, CDR2 YFSETQ. CDR3 length: 15 residues. Trimming removed 1 base at V and 3 bases at J, with 13 bases between.

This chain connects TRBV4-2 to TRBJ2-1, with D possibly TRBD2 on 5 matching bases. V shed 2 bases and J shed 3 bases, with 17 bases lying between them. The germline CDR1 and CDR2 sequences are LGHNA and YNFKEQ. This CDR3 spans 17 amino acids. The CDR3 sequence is CASSQSTTTGYYNEQFF. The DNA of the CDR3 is TGTGCCAGCAGCCAATCAACAACGACGGGGTACTACAATGAGCAGTTCTTC.

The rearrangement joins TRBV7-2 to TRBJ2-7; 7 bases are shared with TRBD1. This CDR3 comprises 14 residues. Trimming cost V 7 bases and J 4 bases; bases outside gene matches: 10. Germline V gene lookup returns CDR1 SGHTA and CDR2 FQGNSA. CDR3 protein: CASKPGQTNYEQYF. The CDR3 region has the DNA TGTGCCAGCAAACCGGGACAGACTAATTACGAGCAGTACTTC.

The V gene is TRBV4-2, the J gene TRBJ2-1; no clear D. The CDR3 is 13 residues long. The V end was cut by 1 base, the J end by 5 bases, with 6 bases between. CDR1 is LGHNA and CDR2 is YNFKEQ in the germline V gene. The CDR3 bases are TGTGCCAGCAGCCAAGTCGCAGACAATGAGCAGTTCTTC. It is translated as CASSQVADNEQFF.

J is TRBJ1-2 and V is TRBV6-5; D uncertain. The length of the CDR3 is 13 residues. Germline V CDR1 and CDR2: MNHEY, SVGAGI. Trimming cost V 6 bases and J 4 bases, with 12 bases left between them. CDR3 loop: CASSLTSGYGYTF. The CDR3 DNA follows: TGTGCCAGCAGCTTGACATCTGGCTATGGCTACACCTTC.

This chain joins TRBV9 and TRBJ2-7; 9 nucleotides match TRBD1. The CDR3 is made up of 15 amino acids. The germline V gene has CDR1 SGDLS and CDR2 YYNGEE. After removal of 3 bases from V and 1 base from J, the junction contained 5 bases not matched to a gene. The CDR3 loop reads CASSAAGTGSYEQYF. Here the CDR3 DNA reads TGTGCCAGCAGCGCGGCCGGGACAGGGTCCTACGAGCAGTACTTC.

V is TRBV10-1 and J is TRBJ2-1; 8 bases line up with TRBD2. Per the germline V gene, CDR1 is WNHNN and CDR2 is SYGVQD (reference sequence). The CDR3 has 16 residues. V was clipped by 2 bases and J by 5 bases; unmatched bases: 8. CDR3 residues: CASSEGRGGPNNEQFF. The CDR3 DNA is TGCGCCAGCAGTGAGGGCCGCGGGGGGCCGAACAATGAGCAGTTCTTC.

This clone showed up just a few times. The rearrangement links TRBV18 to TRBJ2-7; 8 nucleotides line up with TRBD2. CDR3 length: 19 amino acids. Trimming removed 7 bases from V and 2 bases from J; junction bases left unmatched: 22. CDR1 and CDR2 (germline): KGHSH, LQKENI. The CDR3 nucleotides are TGTGCCAGCTTCCCGGTTGCTGGGAACTCTTTTAGCGGGACCTACGAGCAGTACTTC. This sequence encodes CASFPVAGNSFSGTYEQYF.

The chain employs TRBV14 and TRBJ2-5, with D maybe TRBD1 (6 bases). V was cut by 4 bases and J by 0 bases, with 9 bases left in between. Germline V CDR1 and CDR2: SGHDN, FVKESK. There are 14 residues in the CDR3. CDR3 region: CASSPRDNQETQYF. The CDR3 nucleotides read TGTGCCAGCAGCCCTCGGGACAACCAAGAGACCCAGTACTTC.

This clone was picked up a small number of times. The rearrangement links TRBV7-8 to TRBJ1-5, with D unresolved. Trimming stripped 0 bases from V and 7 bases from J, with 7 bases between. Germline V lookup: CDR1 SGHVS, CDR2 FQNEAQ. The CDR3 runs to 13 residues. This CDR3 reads CASSLAPQQPQHF. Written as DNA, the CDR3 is TGTGCCAGCAGCTTAGCGCCACAGCAGCCCCAGCATTTT.

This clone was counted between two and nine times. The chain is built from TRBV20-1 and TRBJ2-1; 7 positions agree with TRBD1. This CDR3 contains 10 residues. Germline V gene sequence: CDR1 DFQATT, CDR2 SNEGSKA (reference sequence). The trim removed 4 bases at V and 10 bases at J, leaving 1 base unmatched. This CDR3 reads CSANRGEQFF. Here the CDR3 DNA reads TGCAGTGCTAACAGGGGAGAGCAGTTCTTC.

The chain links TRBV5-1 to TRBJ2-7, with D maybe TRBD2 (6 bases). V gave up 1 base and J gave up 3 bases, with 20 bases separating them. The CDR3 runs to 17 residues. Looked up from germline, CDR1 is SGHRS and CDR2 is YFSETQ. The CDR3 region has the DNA TGCGCCAGCAGCTTGTTCGGGCTTGCGGGAACCAGCTACGAGCAGTACTTC. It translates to CASSLFGLAGTSYEQYF.

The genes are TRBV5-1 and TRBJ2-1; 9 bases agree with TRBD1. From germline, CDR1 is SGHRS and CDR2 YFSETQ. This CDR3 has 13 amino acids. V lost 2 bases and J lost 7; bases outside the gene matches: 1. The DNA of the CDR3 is TGCGCCAGCAGCTTACAGGGGGCTAATGAGCAGTTCTTC. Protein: CASSLQGANEQFF.

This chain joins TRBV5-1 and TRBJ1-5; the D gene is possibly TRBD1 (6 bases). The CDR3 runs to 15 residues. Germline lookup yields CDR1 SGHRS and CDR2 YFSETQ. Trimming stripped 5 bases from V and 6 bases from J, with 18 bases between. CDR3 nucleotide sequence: TGCGCCAGCAGAAAGTCTCCAGGGGCAAGTCAGCCCCAGCATTTT. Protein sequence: CASRKSPGASQPQHF. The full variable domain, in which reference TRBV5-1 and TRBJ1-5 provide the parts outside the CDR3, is KAGVTQTPRYLIKTRGQQVTLSCSPISGHRSVSWYQQTPGQGLQFLFEYFSETQRNKGNFPGRFSGRQFSNSRSEMNVSTLELGDSALYLCASRKSPGASQPQHFGDGTRLSIL.

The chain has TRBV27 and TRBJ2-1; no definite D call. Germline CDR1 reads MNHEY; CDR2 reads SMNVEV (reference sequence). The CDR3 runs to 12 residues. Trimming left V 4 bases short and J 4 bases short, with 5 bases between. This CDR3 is CASSSLYNEQFF. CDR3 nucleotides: TGTGCCAGCAGTTCACTTTACAATGAGCAGTTCTTC.

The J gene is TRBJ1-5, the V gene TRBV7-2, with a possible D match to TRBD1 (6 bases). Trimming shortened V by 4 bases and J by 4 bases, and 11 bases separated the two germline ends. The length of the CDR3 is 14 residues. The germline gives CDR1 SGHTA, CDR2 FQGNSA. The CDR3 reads CASSSQGINQPQHF. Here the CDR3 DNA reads TGTGCCAGCAGCTCCCAGGGGATTAATCAGCCCCAGCATTTT.

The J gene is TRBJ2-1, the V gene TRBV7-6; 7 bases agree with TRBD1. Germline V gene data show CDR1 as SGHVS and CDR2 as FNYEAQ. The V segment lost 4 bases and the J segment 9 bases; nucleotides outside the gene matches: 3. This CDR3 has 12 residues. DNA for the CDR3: TGTGCCAGCAGCTCGACAGGGTCTGAGCAGTTCTTC. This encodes CASSSTGSEQFF.

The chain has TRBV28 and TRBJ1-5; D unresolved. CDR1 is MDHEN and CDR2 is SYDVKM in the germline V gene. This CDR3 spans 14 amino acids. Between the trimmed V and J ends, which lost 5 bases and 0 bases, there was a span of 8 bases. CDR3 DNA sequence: TGTGCCAGCAGTCCGGTCATTAGCAATCAGCCCCAGCATTTT. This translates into CASSPVISNQPQHF. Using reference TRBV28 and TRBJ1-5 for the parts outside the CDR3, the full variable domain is DVKVTQSSRYLVKRTGEKVFLECVQDMDHENMFWYRQDPGLGLRLIYFSYDVKMKEKGDIPEGYSVSREKKERFSLILESASTNQTSMYLCASSPVISNQPQHFGDGTRLSIL.

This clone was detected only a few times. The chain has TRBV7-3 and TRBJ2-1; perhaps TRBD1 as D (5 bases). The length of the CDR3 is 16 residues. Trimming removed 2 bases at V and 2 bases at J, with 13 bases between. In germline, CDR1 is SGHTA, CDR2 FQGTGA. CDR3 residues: CASSLFSQGTYNEQFF. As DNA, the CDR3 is TGTGCCAGCAGCTTATTCTCCCAGGGAACCTACAATGAGCAGTTCTTC.

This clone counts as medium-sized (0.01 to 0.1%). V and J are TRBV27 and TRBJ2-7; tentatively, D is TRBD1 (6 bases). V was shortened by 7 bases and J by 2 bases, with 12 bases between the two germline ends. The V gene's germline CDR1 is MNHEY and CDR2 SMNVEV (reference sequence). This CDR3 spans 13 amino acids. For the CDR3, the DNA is TGTGCCAGCATTAGGGGGATACCCTACGAGCAGTACTTC. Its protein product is CASIRGIPYEQYF.